This T cell receptor (beta chain) was captured in a study of cytomegalovirus exposure and HLA in healthy donors. Study-wide background: Falling in the Caucasian-associated ancestry cluster were less than 85% of 350 to 400 genotyped donors.

This clone was detected only a few times. The antigen remains undetermined. The primer mix had 60 Vbeta and 13 Jbeta primers. The assay was immunoSEQ multiplex PCR, and TCRdb's table has in-frame clones only and misses some. This repertoire shows around 300,000 clones, about four fifths found once; its top ten account for about 2%. Study conclusions and caveats: In a later analysis, specific HLA alleles were associated with 15,000 to 20,000 TCR beta sequences at a 0.05 false discovery rate. Most TCR sequences showed up rarely, but some public TCRs showed up in many donors.

Sequencing was performed on PBMCs. This receptor was taken from a woman aged 40 to 50 in good health and CMV-seropositive.

The CDR3 DNA sequence: TGTGCCAGCCATGAGGGACAGGGAGGCAATCAGCCCCAGCATTTT. Translated: CASHEGQGGNQPQHF. The genes are TRBV28 and TRBJ1-5, with 9 nucleotides matching TRBD1. After removal of 8 bases from V and 2 bases from J, the junction contained 7 bases not matched to a gene. CDR1 MDHEN and CDR2 SYDVKM come from the germline V gene. The CDR3 is 15 amino acids.